This entry is about one TCR beta chain. Its matching antigen is unknown. This specimen belongs to a study of beta chain features in type 1 diabetes. Germline CDR1 reads MDHEN; CDR2 reads SYDVKM. The CDR3 contains 13 residues. Trimming stripped 5 bases from V and 11 bases from J, with 18 bases between. Study findings and constraints: For cells with high TCR expression, cDNA sequencing could yield over-representation.

Expressed TCRB transcripts were sequenced because the isolated RNA had all been reverse transcribed beforehand. TCRdb's copy holds only in-frame clones and misses some; the assay was immunoSEQ multiplex PCR. The sample lists more than 120,000 clones; about 10% were seen once. Specimen: naive CD4+ T cells from blood. The source is a man between 18 and 29 years old in good health. The chain couples TRBV28 to TRBJ2-5; D uncertain. The DNA for the CDR3 is TGTGCCAGCAGTCACAATATGATTGAGGAGCAGTACTTC. It is translated as CASSHNMIEEQYF.